The clone carrying this T cell receptor beta chain was observed a few times. This sample was included in a study of spatial heterogeneity in lung cancer. Turning to the study itself: The study sequenced follow-up PBMC samples when they were available, at a median of about two years after resection. Fewer alpha-chain than beta-chain sequences were consistently detected.

TCR cDNA molecules each had a unique molecular identifier. Each CDR3 protein is one row after TCRdb ran MiXCR on the 5' RACE reads. The sample records more than 95,000 distinct CDR3 sequences, less than 15% being singletons. The sample's time point: blood at routine non-recurrence follow-up after resection. Without sorting, whole RNA was sequenced from tumor, nontumor lung or frozen PBMC. The receptor was derived from a male donor with early-stage non-small cell lung cancer. This specimen consisted of PBMCs, obtained at follow-up.

CDR3: CASSLDRSGGYEQYF. CDR3 DNA: TGTGCCAGCAGCTTAGATCGGTCAGGGGGGTACGAGCAGTACTTC. V usage is TRBV11-2 and J usage is TRBJ2-7; tentative D call: TRBD1 (7 bases). This CDR3 region has 15 residues. CDR1 and CDR2 from the germline V gene are SGHAT and FQNNGV. The V end was cut by 0 bases, the J end by 4 bases, with 13 bases between. The variable domain in full, with the rest retrieved from reference TRBV11-2 and TRBJ2-7, is EAGVAQSPRYKIIEKRQSVAFWCNPISGHATLYWYQQILGQGPKLLIQFQNNGVVDDSQLPKDRFSAERLKGVDSTLKIQPAKLEDSAVYLCASSLDRSGGYEQYFGPGTRLTVT.